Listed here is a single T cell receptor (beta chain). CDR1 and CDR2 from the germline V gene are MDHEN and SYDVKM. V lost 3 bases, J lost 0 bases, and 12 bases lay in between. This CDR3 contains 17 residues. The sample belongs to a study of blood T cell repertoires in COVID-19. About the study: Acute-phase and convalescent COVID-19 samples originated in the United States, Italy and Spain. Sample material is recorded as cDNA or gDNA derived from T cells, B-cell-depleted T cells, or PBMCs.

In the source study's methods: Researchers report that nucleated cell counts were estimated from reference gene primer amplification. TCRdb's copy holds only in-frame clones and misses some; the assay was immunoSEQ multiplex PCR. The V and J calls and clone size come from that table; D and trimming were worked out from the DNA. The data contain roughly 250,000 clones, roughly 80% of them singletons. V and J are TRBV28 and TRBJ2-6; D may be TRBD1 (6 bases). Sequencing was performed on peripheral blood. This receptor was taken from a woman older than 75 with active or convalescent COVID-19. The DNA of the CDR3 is TGTGCCAGCAGTTTGTTAGGGGGTGCCTCTGGGGCCAACGTCCTGACTTTC. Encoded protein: CASSLLGGASGANVLTF.